This T cell receptor (beta chain) was sequenced during a study of blood T cell repertoires in COVID-19. About the research overall: Acute-phase and convalescent COVID-19 samples originated in the United States, Italy and Spain. T cells, B-cell-depleted T cells, or PBMCs provided the cDNA or gDNA that served as material.

This CDR3 region has 16 residues. Germline CDR1 SEHNR, CDR2 FQNEAQ (reference sequence). Trimming stripped 1 base from V and 2 bases from J, with 15 bases between. The authors' processing: Using reference gene primer amplification, nucleated cell counts were estimated. Method: immunoSEQ multiplex PCR; TCRdb's copy keeps in-frame clones and lacks some. V, J and clone size are taken as reported in that table, and D and trimming were inferred from the DNA itself. The sample lists approximately 99,000 clones; around 79% were seen once. Sequencing was done on a sample of peripheral blood. The chain joins TRBV7-9 to TRBJ2-7; D is perhaps TRBD2 (7 bases). This clonotype originated in a woman older than 75 with active or convalescent COVID-19. The CDR3 bases are TGTGCCAGCAGCTTAGATCTGGCGGGGGCAGCCTACGAGCAGTACTTC. It codes for CASSLDLAGAAYEQYF. The full variable domain, with the rest looked up from reference TRBV7-9 and TRBJ2-7, is DTGVSQNPRHKITKRGQNVTFRCDPISEHNRLYWYRQTLGQGPEFLTYFQNEAQLEKSRLLSDRFSAERPKGSFSTLEIQRTEQGDSAMYLCASSLDLAGAAYEQYFGPGTRLTVT.